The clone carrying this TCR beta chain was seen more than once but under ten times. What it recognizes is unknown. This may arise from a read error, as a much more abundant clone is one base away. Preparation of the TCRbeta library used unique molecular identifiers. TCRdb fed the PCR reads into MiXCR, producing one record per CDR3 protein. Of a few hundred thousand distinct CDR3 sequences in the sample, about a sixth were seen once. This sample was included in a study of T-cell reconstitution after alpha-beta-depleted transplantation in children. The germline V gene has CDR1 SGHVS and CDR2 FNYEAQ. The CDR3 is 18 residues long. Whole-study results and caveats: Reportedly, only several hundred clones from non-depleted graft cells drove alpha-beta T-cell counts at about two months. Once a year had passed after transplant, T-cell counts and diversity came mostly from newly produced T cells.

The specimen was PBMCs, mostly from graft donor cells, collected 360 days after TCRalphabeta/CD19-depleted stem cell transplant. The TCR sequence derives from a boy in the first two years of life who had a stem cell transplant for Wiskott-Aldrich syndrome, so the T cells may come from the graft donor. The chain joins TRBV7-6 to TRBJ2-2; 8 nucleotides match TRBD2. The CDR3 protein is CASSLVVAGITNTVELFF. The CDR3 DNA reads TGTGCCAGCAGCTTAGTTGTAGCGGGGATAACGAACACCGTGGAGCTGTTTTTT. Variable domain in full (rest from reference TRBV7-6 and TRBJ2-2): GAGVSQSPRYKVTKRGQDVALRCDPISGHVSLYWYRQALGQGPEFLTYFNYEAQQDKSGLPNDRFSAERPEGSISTLTIQRTEQRDSAMYRCASSLVVAGITNTVELFFGEGSRLTVL.